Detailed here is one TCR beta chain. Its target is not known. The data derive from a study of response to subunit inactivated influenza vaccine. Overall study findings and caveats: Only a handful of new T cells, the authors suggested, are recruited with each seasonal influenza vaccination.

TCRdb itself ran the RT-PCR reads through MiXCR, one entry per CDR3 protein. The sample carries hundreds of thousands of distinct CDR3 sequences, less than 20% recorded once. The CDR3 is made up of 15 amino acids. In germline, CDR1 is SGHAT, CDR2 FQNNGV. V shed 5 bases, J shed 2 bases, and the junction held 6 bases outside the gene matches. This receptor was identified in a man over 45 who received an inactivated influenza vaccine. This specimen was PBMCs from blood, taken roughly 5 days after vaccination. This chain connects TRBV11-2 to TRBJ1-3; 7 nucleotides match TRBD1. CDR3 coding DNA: TGTGCCAGCAGCCTCGGACAGGCCGCTGGAAACACCATATATTTT. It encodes CASSLGQAAGNTIYF.